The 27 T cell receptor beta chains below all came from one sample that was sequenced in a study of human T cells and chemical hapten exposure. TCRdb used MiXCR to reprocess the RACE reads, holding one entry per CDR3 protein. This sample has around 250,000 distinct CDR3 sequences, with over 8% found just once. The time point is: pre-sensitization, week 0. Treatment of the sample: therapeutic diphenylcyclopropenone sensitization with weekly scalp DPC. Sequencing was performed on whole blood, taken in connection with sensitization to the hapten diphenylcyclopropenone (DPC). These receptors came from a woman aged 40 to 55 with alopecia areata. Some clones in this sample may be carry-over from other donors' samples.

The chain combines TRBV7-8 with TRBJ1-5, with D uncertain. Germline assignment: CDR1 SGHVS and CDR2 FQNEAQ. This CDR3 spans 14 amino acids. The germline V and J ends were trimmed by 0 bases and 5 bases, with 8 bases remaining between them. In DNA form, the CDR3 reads TGTGCCAGCAGCTTAGCCGCCTTGGATCAGCCCCAGCATTTT. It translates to CASSLAALDQPQHF.

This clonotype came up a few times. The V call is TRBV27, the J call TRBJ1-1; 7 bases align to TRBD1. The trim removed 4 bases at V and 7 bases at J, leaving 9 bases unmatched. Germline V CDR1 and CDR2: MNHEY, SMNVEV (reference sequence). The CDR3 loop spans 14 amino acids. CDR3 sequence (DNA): TGTGCCAGCAGTTCCCTCGGACAGGCCCGTGAAGCTTTCTTT. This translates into CASSSLGQAREAFF.

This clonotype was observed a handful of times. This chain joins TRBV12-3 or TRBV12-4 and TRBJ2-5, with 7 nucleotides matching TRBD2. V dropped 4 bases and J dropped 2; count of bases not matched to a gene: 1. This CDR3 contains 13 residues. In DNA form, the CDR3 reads TGTGCCAGCAGTTGGGACTATCAAGAGACCCAGTACTTC. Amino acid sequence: CASSWDYQETQYF.

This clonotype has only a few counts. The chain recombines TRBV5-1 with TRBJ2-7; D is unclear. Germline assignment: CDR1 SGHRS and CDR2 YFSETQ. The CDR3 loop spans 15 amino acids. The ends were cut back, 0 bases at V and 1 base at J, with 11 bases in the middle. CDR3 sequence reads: CASSLDGFSSYEQYF. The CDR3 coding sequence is TGCGCCAGCAGCTTGGACGGGTTCAGTTCCTACGAGCAGTACTTC.

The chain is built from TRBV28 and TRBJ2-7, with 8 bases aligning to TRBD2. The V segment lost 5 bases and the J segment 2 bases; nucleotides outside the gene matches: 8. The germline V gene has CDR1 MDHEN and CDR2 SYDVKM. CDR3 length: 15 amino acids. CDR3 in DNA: TGTGCCAGCAGTCCCGCCCCTAGCGGGCCCTACGAGCAGTACTTC. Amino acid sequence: CASSPAPSGPYEQYF.

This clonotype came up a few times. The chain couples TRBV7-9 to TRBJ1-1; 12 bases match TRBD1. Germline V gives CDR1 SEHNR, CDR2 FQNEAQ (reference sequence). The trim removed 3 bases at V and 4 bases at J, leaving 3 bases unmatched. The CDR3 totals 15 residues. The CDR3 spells CASSFGTGGGTEAFF. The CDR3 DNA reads TGTGCCAGCAGCTTCGGGACAGGGGGCGGCACTGAAGCTTTCTTT.

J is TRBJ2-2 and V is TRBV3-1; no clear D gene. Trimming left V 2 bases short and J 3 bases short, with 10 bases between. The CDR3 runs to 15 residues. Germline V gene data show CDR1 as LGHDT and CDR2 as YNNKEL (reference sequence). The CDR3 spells CASSQFKDHTGELFF. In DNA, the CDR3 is TGTGCCAGCAGCCAATTTAAGGATCACACCGGGGAGCTGTTTTTT.

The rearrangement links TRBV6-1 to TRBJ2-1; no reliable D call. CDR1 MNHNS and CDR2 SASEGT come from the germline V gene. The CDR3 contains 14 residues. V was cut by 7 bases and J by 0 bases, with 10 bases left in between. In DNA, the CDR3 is TGTGCCAGCATCTGGTCTAGCTCCTACAATGAGCAGTTCTTC. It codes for CASIWSSSYNEQFF.

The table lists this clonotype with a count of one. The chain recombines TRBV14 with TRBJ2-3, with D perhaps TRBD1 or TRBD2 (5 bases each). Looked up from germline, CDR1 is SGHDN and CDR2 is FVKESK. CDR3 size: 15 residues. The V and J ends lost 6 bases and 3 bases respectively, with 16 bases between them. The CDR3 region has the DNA TGTGCCAGCAGTTCCCGAGGGGTTTGGACAGATACGCAGTATTTT. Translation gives CASSSRGVWTDTQYF.

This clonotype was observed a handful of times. CDR3 sequence (DNA): TGTGCCATCAGTGAGTCGAATGTCAGTGAGCAGTTCTTC. Translated: CAISESNVSEQFF. The chain carries TRBV10-3 and TRBJ2-1; D unclear. The CDR3 spans 13 residues. Looked up from germline, CDR1 is ENHRY and CDR2 is SYGVKD. V was trimmed by 0 bases and J by 9 bases, leaving 9 bases between them.

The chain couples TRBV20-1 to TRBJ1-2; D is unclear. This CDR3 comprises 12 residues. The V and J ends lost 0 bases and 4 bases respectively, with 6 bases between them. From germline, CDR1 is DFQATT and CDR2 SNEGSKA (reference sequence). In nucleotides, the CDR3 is TGCAGTGCTAGAGATGGTTTCTATGGCTACACCTTC. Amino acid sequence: CSARDGFYGYTF.

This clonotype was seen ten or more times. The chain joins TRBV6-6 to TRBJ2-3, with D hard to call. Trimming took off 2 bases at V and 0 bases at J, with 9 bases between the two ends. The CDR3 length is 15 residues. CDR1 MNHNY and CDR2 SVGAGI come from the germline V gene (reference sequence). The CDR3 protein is CASSYIRPSTDTQYF. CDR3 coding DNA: TGTGCCAGCAGTTACATCCGACCTAGCACAGATACGCAGTATTTT.

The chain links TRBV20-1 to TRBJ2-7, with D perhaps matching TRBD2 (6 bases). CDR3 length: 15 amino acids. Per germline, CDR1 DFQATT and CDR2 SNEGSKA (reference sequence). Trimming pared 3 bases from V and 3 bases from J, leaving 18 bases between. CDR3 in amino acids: CSASSVGSPSYEQYF. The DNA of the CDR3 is TGCAGTGCTAGTTCGGTCGGGAGCCCCAGCTACGAGCAGTACTTC.

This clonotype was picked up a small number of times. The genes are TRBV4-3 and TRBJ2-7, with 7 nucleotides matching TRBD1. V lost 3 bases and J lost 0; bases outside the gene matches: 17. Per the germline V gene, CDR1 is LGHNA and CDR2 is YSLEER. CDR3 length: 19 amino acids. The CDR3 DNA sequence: TGCGCCAGCAGCCAGCTGATACCCCCCCCAGGGGGTGCCTCCTACGAGCAGTACTTC. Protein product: CASSQLIPPPGGASYEQYF.

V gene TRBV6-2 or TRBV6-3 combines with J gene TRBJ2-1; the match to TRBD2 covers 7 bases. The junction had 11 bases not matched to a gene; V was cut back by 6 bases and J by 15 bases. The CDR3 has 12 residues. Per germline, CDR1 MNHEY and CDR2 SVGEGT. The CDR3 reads CASRLLASPWFF. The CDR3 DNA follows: TGTGCCAGCAGATTACTAGCGTCTCCCTGGTTCTTC.

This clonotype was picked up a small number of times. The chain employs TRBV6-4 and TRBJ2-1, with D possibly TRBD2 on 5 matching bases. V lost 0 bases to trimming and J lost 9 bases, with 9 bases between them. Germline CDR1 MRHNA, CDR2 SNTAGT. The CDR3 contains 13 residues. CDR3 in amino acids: CASSDSTEAEQFF. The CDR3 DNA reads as TGTGCCAGCAGTGACTCGACGGAGGCTGAGCAGTTCTTC.

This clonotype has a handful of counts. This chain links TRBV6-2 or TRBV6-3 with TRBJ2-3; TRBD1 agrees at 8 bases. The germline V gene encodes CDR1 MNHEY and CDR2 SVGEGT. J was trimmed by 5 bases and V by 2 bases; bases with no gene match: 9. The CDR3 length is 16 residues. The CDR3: CASSYPLTGEVDTQYF. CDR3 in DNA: TGTGCCAGCAGTTACCCATTGACAGGGGAGGTAGATACGCAGTATTTT.

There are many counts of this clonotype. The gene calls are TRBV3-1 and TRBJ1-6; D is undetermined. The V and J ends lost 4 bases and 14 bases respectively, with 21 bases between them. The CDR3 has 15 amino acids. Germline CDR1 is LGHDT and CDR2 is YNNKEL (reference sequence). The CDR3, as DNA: TGTGCCAGCAGCCCAATTGGAAGGGCCGGGAAATCCCTCCACTTT. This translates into CASSPIGRAGKSLHF.

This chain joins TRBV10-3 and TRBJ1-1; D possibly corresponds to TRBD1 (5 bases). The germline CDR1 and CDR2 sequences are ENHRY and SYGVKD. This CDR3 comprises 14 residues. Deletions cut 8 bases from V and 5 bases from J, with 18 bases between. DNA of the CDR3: TGTGCCATCGGAAACTCCAGGGCCCCAACTGAAGCTTTCTTT. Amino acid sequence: CAIGNSRAPTEAFF.

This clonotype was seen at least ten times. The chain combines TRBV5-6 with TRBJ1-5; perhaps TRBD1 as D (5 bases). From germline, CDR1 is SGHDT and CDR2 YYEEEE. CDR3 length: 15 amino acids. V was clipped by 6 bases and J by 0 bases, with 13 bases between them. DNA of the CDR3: TGTGCCAGCAATCTGGGGGGGTATAGCAATCAGCCCCAGCATTTT. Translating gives CASNLGGYSNQPQHF.

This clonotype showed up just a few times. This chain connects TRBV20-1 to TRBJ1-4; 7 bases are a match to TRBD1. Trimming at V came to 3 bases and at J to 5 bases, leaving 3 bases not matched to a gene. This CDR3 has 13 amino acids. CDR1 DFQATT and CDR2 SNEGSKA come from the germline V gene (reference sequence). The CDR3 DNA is TGCAGTGCTAGGGGACAGCTAAATGAAAAACTGTTTTTT. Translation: CSARGQLNEKLFF.

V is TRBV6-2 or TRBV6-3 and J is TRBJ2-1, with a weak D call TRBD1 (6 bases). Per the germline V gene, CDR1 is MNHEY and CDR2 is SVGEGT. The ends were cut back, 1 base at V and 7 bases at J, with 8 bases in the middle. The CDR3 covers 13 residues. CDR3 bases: TGTGCCAGCAGTTACTTCAGGGGAAATGAGCAGTTCTTC. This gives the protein CASSYFRGNEQFF.

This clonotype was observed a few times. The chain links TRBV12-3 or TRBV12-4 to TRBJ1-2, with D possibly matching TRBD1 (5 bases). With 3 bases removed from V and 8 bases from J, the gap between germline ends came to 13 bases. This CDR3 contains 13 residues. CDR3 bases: TGTGCCAGCAGTTTGGACAAAGGAGGGGGCTACACCTTC. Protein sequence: CASSLDKGGGYTF.

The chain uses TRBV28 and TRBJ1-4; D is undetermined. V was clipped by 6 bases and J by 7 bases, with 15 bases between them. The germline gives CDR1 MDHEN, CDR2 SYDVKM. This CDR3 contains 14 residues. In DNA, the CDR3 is TGTGCCAGCAGCCCCATGGCTCCTCCTGAAAAACTGTTTTTT. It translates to CASSPMAPPEKLFF.

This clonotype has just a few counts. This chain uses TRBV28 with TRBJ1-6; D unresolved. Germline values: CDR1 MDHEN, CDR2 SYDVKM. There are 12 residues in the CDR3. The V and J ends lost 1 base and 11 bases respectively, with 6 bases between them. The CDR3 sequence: CASSLFPPPLHF. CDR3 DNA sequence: TGTGCCAGCAGTTTATTTCCCCCACCCCTCCACTTT.

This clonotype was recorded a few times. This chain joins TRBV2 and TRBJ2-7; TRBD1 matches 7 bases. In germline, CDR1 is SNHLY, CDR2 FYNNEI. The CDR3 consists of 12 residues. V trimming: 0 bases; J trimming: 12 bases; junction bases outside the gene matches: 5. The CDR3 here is CASSEALGTVYF. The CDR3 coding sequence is TGTGCCAGCAGTGAAGCGCTTGGGACAGTGTACTTC.

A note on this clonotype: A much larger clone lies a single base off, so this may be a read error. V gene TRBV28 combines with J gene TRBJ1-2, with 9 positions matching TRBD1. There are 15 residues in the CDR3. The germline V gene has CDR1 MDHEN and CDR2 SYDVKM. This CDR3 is CANSPGQGLNYGYTF. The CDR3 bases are TGTGCCAACAGTCCTGGACAGGGGTTGAACTATGGCTACACCTTC.